This entry lists 30 T cell receptor beta chains sequenced from one sample in a study of blood T cell repertoires in COVID-19 (dated by TCRdb to about 2020). The receptor library was made with the immunoSEQ multiplex PCR assay. The clones in this table, taken by TCRdb from immuneACCESS, are in-frame only. Not every clone is retained; where verified, under half of the shortfall comes from an unresolved V gene, and the cause of the rest is unknown. Here the sample has 170,000 or so clones; around 84% occur a single time. Clones ranked in the top ten supply about 3% of the sample. The material sequenced was peripheral blood. Source of these receptors: a man in his forties with active or convalescent COVID-19.

The V and J genes are TRBV7-9 and TRBJ2-7; tentatively, D is TRBD2 (5 bases). The CDR3 has 15 amino acids. V lost 0 bases and J lost 4, with 13 bases in between. Germline values: CDR1 SEHNR, CDR2 FQNEAQ (reference sequence). The CDR3 bases are TGTGCCAGCAGCTTAGCGCGGGCACTGAATTACGAGCAGTACTTC. As protein: CASSLARALNYEQYF.

The J gene is TRBJ1-3, the V gene TRBV5-6; 8 bases are a match to TRBD1. CDR3 length: 17 residues. Trimming removed 5 bases from V and 0 bases from J; junction bases left unmatched: 10. Germline V lookup: CDR1 SGHDT, CDR2 YYEEEE. The CDR3 bases are TGTGCCAGCAGTTTCCGGGACAGGCTTTCCTCTGGAAACACCATATATTTT. This gives the protein CASSFRDRLSSGNTIYF.

This chain links TRBV18 with TRBJ1-6, with 10 bases lining up with TRBD1. Germline V CDR1 and CDR2: KGHSH, LQKENI. V lost 2 bases to trimming and J lost 10 bases; unmatched junction nucleotides: 2. The CDR3 totals 14 residues. CDR3 amino acids: CASSPRTGGSPLHF. The CDR3 coding sequence is TGTGCCAGCTCACCAAGGACAGGGGGATCACCCCTCCACTTT.

This sequence joins TRBV7-9 and TRBJ2-7; 9 bases are shared with TRBD1. This CDR3 region has 16 residues. With 4 bases clipped from V and 5 bases from J, the junction kept 12 bases outside the gene matches. Germline CDR1 SEHNR, CDR2 FQNEAQ (reference sequence). The CDR3 region is CASSSPPGQGFHEQYF. The DNA for the CDR3 is TGTGCCAGCAGCTCCCCCCCGGGACAGGGATTCCACGAGCAGTACTTC.

V usage is TRBV19 and J usage is TRBJ1-1; D is unresolved. Trimming shortened V by 6 bases and J by 6 bases, and 14 bases separated the two germline ends. The CDR3 is 13 amino acids. Germline V CDR1 and CDR2: LNHDA, SQIVND (reference sequence). The CDR3 DNA reads as TGTGCCAGTAGCCCCCTCTGGGAGGCTGAAGCTTTCTTT. Its protein is CASSPLWEAEAFF.

This chain connects TRBV6-2 or TRBV6-3 to TRBJ2-3, with D unclear. The CDR3 totals 15 residues. Trimming removed 3 bases at V and 0 bases at J, with 10 bases between. Germline V gene lookup returns CDR1 MNHEY and CDR2 SVGEGT. The CDR3 spells CASSYLITSTDTQYF. In DNA, the CDR3 is TGTGCCAGCAGTTATCTCATCACTAGCACAGATACGCAGTATTTT.

The chain uses TRBV3-1 (or the pseudogene TRBV3-2) and TRBJ2-2; D remains ambiguous. The length of the CDR3 is 13 residues. The V gene lost 4 bases and the J gene lost 1 base, with 4 bases spanning the gap. Germline V gene data show CDR1 as LGHDT and CDR2 as YNNKEL (reference sequence). CDR3 sequence reads: CASSLRNTGELFF. The CDR3 DNA follows: TGTGCCAGCAGCCTCAGGAACACCGGGGAGCTGTTTTTT.

The chain links TRBV29-1 to TRBJ2-3, with 8 bases that match TRBD1. Germline V gives CDR1 SQVTM, CDR2 ANQGSEA. This CDR3 comprises 14 residues. The junction had 3 bases not matched to a gene; V was cut back by 0 bases and J by 4 bases. CDR3 in DNA: TGCAGCGTTGAAGATCGACAGGGGTCAGATACGCAGTATTTT. Translation gives CSVEDRQGSDTQYF.

In its sample, this clone was seen a few times. The V call is TRBV7-6, the J call TRBJ1-4; D call uncertain. Trimming left V 5 bases short and J 0 bases short, with 13 bases between. The germline CDR1 and CDR2 sequences are SGHVS and FNYEAQ. This CDR3 has 16 amino acids. CDR3 in amino acids: CASSRRPEATNEKLFF. In nucleotides, the CDR3 is TGTGCCAGCAGCAGAAGACCGGAGGCAACTAATGAAAAACTGTTTTTT.

The J gene is TRBJ2-1, the V gene TRBV7-9; D uncertain. V was trimmed by 2 bases and J by 10 bases, leaving 9 bases between them. Germline loops: CDR1 SEHNR, CDR2 FQNEAQ (reference sequence). The CDR3 is 12 amino acids. This CDR3 reads CASSLSEREQFF. The CDR3 bases are TGTGCCAGCAGCTTATCCGAGAGGGAGCAGTTCTTC.

V gene TRBV7-9 combines with J gene TRBJ2-7, with 8 bases aligning to TRBD1. After removal of 7 bases from V and 3 bases from J, the junction contained 8 bases not matched to a gene. Germline-derived CDR1 and CDR2 are SEHNR and FQNEAQ (reference sequence). The CDR3 runs 14 residues. The CDR3 DNA sequence: TGTGCCAGCACACCGGGACAGGCTCTCTACGAGCAGTACTTC. Its translation is CASTPGQALYEQYF.

This sequence joins TRBV5-4 and TRBJ1-2, with 8 bases aligning to TRBD1. J gave up 10 bases and V 4 bases, and 3 bases lay outside the gene matches. Germline CDR1 and CDR2: SGHNT and YYREEE (reference sequence). The CDR3 runs to 11 residues. The chain's CDR3 is CASSGQGFYTF. CDR3 sequence (DNA): TGTGCCAGCAGCGGACAGGGTTTCTACACCTTC.

CDR3: CASSQDRGSSYNEQFF. In DNA form, the CDR3 reads TGTGCCAGCAGCCAAGATCGAGGTAGCTCCTACAATGAGCAGTTCTTC. The V gene is TRBV4-2, the J gene TRBJ2-1; no clear D gene. CDR3 size: 16 residues. The germline gives CDR1 LGHNA, CDR2 YNFKEQ. V dropped 0 bases and J dropped 0 bases, with 9 bases sitting between them.

V and J are TRBV5-1 and TRBJ2-6; weak D call: TRBD2 (7 bases). This CDR3 has 20 residues. CDR1 SGHRS and CDR2 YFSETQ come from the germline V gene. With 4 bases removed from V and 0 bases from J, the gap between germline ends came to 23 bases. This chain's CDR3 is CASSPGGGDRRISGANVLTF. The DNA for the CDR3 is TGCGCCAGCAGCCCGGGAGGAGGAGACAGGAGGATCTCTGGGGCCAACGTCCTGACTTTC.

CDR3 in DNA: TGTGCCAGCAGCCCCCCGGACTATGGCTACACCTTC. Its translation is CASSPPDYGYTF. The chain recombines TRBV7-2 with TRBJ1-2; D is unclear. Deletions cut 5 bases from V and 3 bases from J, with 7 bases between. Looked up from germline, CDR1 is SGHTA and CDR2 is FQGNSA. The CDR3 contains 12 residues. Variable domain in full (rest from reference TRBV7-2 and TRBJ1-2): GAGVSQSPSNKVTEKGKDVELRCDPISGHTALYWYRQSLGQGLEFLIYFQGNSAPDKSGLPSDRFSAERTGGSVSTLTIQRTQQEDSAVYLCASSPPDYGYTFGSGTRLTVV.

The rearrangement uses TRBV6-5 and TRBJ2-7, with a possible D match to TRBD1 (5 bases). CDR1 MNHEY and CDR2 SVGAGI come from the germline V gene. The V end lost 5 bases, the J end lost 3 bases, and 17 bases lay between the germline ends. The CDR3 loop spans 15 amino acids. Here the CDR3 reads CASSPPTRASYEQYF. The CDR3, as DNA: TGTGCCAGCAGTCCCCCCACCAGGGCTAGCTACGAGCAGTACTTC.

The chain is built from TRBV29-1 and TRBJ1-2; D gene uncertain. V lost 2 bases and J lost 8, with 6 bases in between. Per the germline V gene, CDR1 is SQVTM and CDR2 is ANQGSEA. This CDR3 spans 10 amino acids. CDR3 loop: CSVESGGYTF. CDR3 sequence (DNA): TGCAGCGTTGAATCGGGGGGCTACACCTTC.

The J gene is TRBJ2-4, the V gene TRBV6-2 or TRBV6-3; 9 bases line up with TRBD1. V lost 6 bases to trimming and J lost 8 bases; unmatched junction nucleotides: 8. The CDR3 sequence is 14 residues long. Per the germline V gene, CDR1 is MNHEY and CDR2 is SVGEGT. CDR3 loop: CASSRDRVGDIQYF. In nucleotides, the CDR3 is TGTGCCAGCAGCCGGGACAGGGTGGGAGACATTCAGTACTTC.

Of note for this clone: This sample includes further DNA sequences coding for the same CDR3. The chain is built from TRBV28 and TRBJ1-5; D call uncertain. Trimming took 6 bases from V and 4 from J, leaving 16 bases between them. The CDR3 extends over 15 amino acids. Germline V gene data show CDR1 as MDHEN and CDR2 as SYDVKM. The CDR3 sequence: CASSSLFGSNQPQHF. CDR3 sequence (DNA): TGTGCCAGCAGCTCCCTGTTCGGTAGTAATCAGCCCCAGCATTTT.

The V call is TRBV28, the J call TRBJ1-1, with D possibly TRBD1 on 6 matching bases. Germline V lookup: CDR1 MDHEN, CDR2 SYDVKM. The CDR3 sequence is 17 residues long. V lost 7 bases and J 4 bases, leaving 25 bases between the germline ends. The CDR3 region has the DNA TGTGCCAGCACCTCTCAAGCCAGGGGATTGGGGCGCACTGAAGCTTTCTTT. Translated, it gives CASTSQARGLGRTEAFF.

The chain has TRBV28 and TRBJ1-6, with D maybe TRBD1 (5 bases). The CDR3 has 12 residues. From germline, CDR1 is MDHEN and CDR2 SYDVKM. The V gene lost 9 bases and the J gene lost 10 bases, with 13 bases spanning the gap. CDR3 residues: CASTSAGSPLHF. The CDR3, as DNA: TGTGCCAGTACTAGCGCAGGGTCACCCCTCCACTTT.

The J gene is TRBJ2-1, the V gene TRBV3-1 (or the pseudogene TRBV3-2); D possibly corresponds to TRBD1 (5 bases). With 1 base removed from V and 9 bases from J, the gap between germline ends came to 16 bases. Germline V lookup: CDR1 LGHDT, CDR2 YNNKEL (reference sequence). The CDR3 is 15 residues long. CDR3 nucleotide sequence: TGTGCCAGCAGCCAAGTTGCGCCGAGTAGGGGTGAGCAGTTCTTC. It encodes CASSQVAPSRGEQFF.

The CDR3 protein is CASSFEGSEETQYF. The CDR3 nucleotides are TGTGCCAGCAGCTTTGAGGGCAGCGAAGAGACCCAGTACTTC. The J gene is TRBJ2-5, the V gene TRBV5-8, with D possibly TRBD2 on 5 matching bases. The length of the CDR3 is 14 residues. Germline V gene sequence: CDR1 SGHTS, CDR2 YDEGEE. Trimming cost V 2 bases and J 3 bases, with 11 bases left between them. Full variable domain (rest looked up from reference TRBV5-8 and TRBJ2-5): EAGVTQSPTHLIKTRGQQATLRCSPISGHTSVYWYQQALGLGLQFLLWYDEGEERNRGNFPPRFSGRQFPNYSSELNVNALELEDSALYLCASSFEGSEETQYFGPGTRLLVL.

The chain carries TRBV24-1 and TRBJ1-2; tentatively, D is TRBD1 (6 bases). CDR3 length equals 13 residues. The V end lost 9 bases, the J end lost 1 base, and 11 bases lay between the germline ends. Germline V lookup: CDR1 KGHDR, CDR2 SFDVKD. CDR3 in DNA: TGTGCCACCTCGGACAGCGGTAACTATGGCTACACCTTC. Translation gives CATSDSGNYGYTF.

The chain employs TRBV4-1 and TRBJ1-6; D is unresolved. Trimming took off 0 bases at V and 10 bases at J, with 16 bases between the two ends. CDR1 MGHRA and CDR2 YSYEKL come from the germline V gene. The CDR3 covers 16 residues. In nucleotides, the CDR3 is TGCGCCAGCAGCCAAGAGGAGGCTCTAGGTGGATCACCCCTCCACTTT. Translated, it gives CASSQEEALGGSPLHF.

The chain links TRBV12-3 or TRBV12-4 to TRBJ2-3; D call uncertain. The CDR3 has 13 amino acids. V shed 1 base and J shed 5 bases, with 7 bases lying between them. The CDR3 nucleotides read TGTGCCAGCAGTTTAGGTCACAGAGATACGCAGTATTTT. This gives the protein CASSLGHRDTQYF.

V and J are TRBV2 and TRBJ2-5; the D is unclear. Germline assignment: CDR1 SNHLY and CDR2 FYNNEI. Trimming pared 1 base from V and 7 bases from J, leaving 10 bases between. The CDR3 is 13 residues long. The chain's CDR3 is CASSEEPPGTQYF. DNA for the CDR3: TGTGCCAGCAGTGAAGAGCCGCCTGGGACCCAGTACTTC.

The chain recombines TRBV19 with TRBJ2-2; 8 nucleotides align to TRBD1. The CDR3 runs 15 residues. In germline, CDR1 is LNHDA, CDR2 SQIVND (reference sequence). Unmatched junction bases numbered 1, after V lost 2 bases and J lost 2 bases. The CDR3 nucleotides read TGTGCCAGTAGTATACAGGGGGCAAACACCGGGGAGCTGTTTTTT. It specifies CASSIQGANTGELFF.

This clone came up a few times. V is TRBV7-8 and J is TRBJ2-5; TRBD2 agrees at 13 bases. This CDR3 spans 17 amino acids. V lost 5 bases, J lost 4 bases, and 10 bases stayed unmatched. Germline V CDR1 and CDR2: SGHVS, FQNEAQ. The CDR3 sequence is CASSLLTSGGRGETQYF. The DNA of the CDR3 is TGTGCCAGCAGCCTCCTGACTAGCGGGGGGAGGGGAGAGACCCAGTACTTC.

This chain joins TRBV9 and TRBJ1-3; D is unclear. Trimming took 4 bases from V and 7 from J, leaving 6 bases between them. Germline CDR1 reads SGDLS; CDR2 reads YYNGEE. The CDR3 extends over 11 amino acids. Here the CDR3 reads CASSSRNTIYF. The CDR3 region has the DNA TGTGCCAGCAGCTCTCGGAACACCATATATTTT.